This section outlines one T cell receptor beta chain sequence together with its context. The sample originates from a study of blood T cell repertoires in COVID-19. Study summary: From the United States, Italy and Spain came samples of acute and convalescent COVID-19. PBMCs, B-cell-depleted T cells, or T cells were the source of the cDNA or gDNA that made up the material.

Per the authors' pipeline: Estimation of nucleated cell counts was performed using reference gene primer amplification. The protocol was immunoSEQ multiplex PCR, while the TCRdb copy is restricted to in-frame clones and leaves out a portion. That table supplies the V and J calls and clone size; D and trimming were determined from the DNA. Among roughly 88,000 clones listed, around 67% were seen once. This CDR3 region has 16 residues. The germline V gene encodes CDR1 MNHNS and CDR2 SASEGT. V was trimmed by 2 bases and J by 7 bases, leaving 17 bases between them. The chain carries TRBV6-1 and TRBJ2-2, with D possibly being TRBD1 (6 bases). This TCR derives from an older woman in a cohort sampled during active or convalescent COVID-19. The sequenced material came from peripheral blood. This CDR3 is CASSEILTGGGGELFF. Here the CDR3 DNA reads TGTGCCAGCAGTGAAATTTTGACAGGCGGCGGCGGGGAGCTGTTTTTT.